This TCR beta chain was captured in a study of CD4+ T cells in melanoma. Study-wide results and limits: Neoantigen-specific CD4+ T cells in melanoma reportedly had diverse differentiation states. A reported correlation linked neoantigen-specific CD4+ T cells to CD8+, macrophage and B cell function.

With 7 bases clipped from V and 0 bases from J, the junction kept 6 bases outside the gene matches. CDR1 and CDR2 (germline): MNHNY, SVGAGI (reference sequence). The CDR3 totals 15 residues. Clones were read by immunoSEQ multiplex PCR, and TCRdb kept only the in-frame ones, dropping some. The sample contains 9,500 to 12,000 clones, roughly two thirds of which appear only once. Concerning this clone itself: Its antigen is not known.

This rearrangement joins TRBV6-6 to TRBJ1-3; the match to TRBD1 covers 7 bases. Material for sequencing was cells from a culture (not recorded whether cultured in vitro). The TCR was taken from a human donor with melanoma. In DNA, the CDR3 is TGTGCCAGCAATGACAGGGCGATCTCTGGAAACACCATATATTTT. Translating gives CASNDRAISGNTIYF.